These T cell receptor beta chains were read from a single sample in a study of OX40 agonist ivuxolimab in advanced cancers. The table came from immunoSEQ multiplex PCR; TCRdb's copy has only in-frame clones and leaves some out. The sample carries more than 95,000 clones, 85% to 95% recorded once. The source was CD4+ or CD8+ T cells sorted from blood, collected in a trial of the OX40 agonist ivuxolimab. The receptors derive from an adult with an advanced solid tumor such as melanoma, head and neck, liver or kidney cancer. Each CDR3 is given with its conserved first and last residue. Each record gives: V gene, D gene, clone size, J gene, CDR3 protein, CDR3 DNA. A D gene is named only where the DNA matches it firmly. Size values are once, few and many counts, or a class for expanded clones, and some rows have none.

v_call: TRBV9
d_call: TRBD1
clone_size: .
j_call: TRBJ1-1
cdr3_aa: CASSPRTGSMRTEAFF
cdr3_nt: TGTGCCAGCAGCCCCCGGACAGGGTCGATGAGGACTGAAGCTTTCTTT

v_call: TRBV27
d_call: .
clone_size: .
j_call: TRBJ1-2
cdr3_aa: CASAKYDTYGYTF
cdr3_nt: TGTGCCAGCGCGAAGTACGATACTTATGGCTACACCTTC

v_call: TRBV5-4
d_call: TRBD2
clone_size: .
j_call: TRBJ2-7
cdr3_aa: CASSSGLSLYEQYF
cdr3_nt: TGTGCCAGCAGTTCGGGACTATCCCTCTACGAGCAGTACTTC

v_call: TRBV9
d_call: .
clone_size: .
j_call: TRBJ1-1
cdr3_aa: CASSVNDLLDTEAFF
cdr3_nt: TGTGCCAGCAGCGTTAATGACCTCCTAGACACTGAAGCTTTCTTT

v_call: TRBV28
d_call: .
clone_size: .
j_call: TRBJ1-4
cdr3_aa: CASSLYSPGTNEKLFF
cdr3_nt: TGTGCCAGCAGTTTATATAGCCCGGGAACTAATGAAAAACTGTTTTTT

v_call: TRBV4-2
d_call: .
clone_size: .
j_call: TRBJ1-5
cdr3_aa: CASSQDLLVEGQPQHF
cdr3_nt: TGTGCCAGCAGCCAAGATTTATTGGTTGAGGGTCAGCCCCAGCATTTT

v_call: TRBV6-5
d_call: .
clone_size: once
j_call: TRBJ2-1
cdr3_aa: CASSRQSAGEQFF
cdr3_nt: TGTGCCAGCAGTCGACAGTCGGCAGGTGAGCAGTTCTTC

v_call: TRBV6-5
d_call: .
clone_size: .
j_call: TRBJ2-1
cdr3_aa: CASASDGNYNEQFF
cdr3_nt: TGTGCCAGTGCTTCGGACGGGAACTACAATGAGCAGTTCTTC

v_call: TRBV27
d_call: .
clone_size: once
j_call: TRBJ2-1
cdr3_aa: CASSGLQGSSSYNEQFF
cdr3_nt: TGTGCCAGCAGTGGGCTACAGGGTTCCAGCTCCTACAATGAGCAGTTCTTC

v_call: TRBV11-2
d_call: .
clone_size: .
j_call: TRBJ2-1
cdr3_aa: CASSLSPLSNEQFF
cdr3_nt: TGTGCCAGCAGCTTATCCCCCTTAAGCAATGAGCAGTTCTTC